One T cell receptor (beta chain) is described in this entry. Its antigen target is currently unknown. The input lacks base qualities; no much larger clone sits a single base away. Other DNA variants within this sample encode the same CDR3. This sample is part of a study of PD-1 and CTLA-4 blockade in melanoma (dated by TCRdb to about 2021). Study-wide context: In patients with melanoma, the researchers looked at the effects of CTLA-4 blockade versus PD-1 blockade on the CD8 T cell response that was melanoma-reactive.

The library came from the immunoSEQ multiplex PCR assay. TCRdb provides this immuneACCESS table in a form limited to in-frame rearrangements. Some clones are lacking; in checked studies, under half of them reflect an unresolved V gene, and why the rest are absent is not known. The sample table lists about 28,000 clones, roughly 89% of them with a count of one. Around 8.7% of the sample lies in the top ten. Looking up the germline V gene yields CDR1 SGHRS and CDR2 YFSETQ. The CDR3 runs 13 residues from the cysteine to the phenylalanine. Only the CDR3 portion is preserved as DNA: 39 bases, with reading frame beginning at the first base. V is cut by 4 bases and J by 3 bases, and the space between the germline ends is 11 bases.

The clonotype comes from a human donor with melanoma. The V gene is TRBV5-1 and the J gene is TRBJ2-7; the D gene remains uncertain. Specimen: CD8+ T cells from peripheral blood, collected before anti-PD-1 treatment. This receptor has the CDR3 CASSPTEDYEQYF. The DNA sequence follows: TGCGCCAGCAGCCCTACAGAGGACTACGAGCAGTACTTC.